This T cell receptor beta chain was captured by sequencing in a study of blood T cell repertoires in COVID-19. In the study overall: Whether acute or convalescent, the COVID-19 samples came from the United States, Italy and Spain. PBMCs, B-cell-depleted T cells, or T cells provided the cDNA or gDNA that made up the material.

Profiled with immunoSEQ multiplex PCR; TCRdb holds only in-frame clones, not every one. Counted here are 350,000 to 450,000 clones, over 75% occurring once; the ten biggest clones make up roughly 1.5%. This clone was detected once. This TCR was recovered from a woman aged 40 to 55 with COVID-19, enrolled during active disease. The source material was peripheral blood.

The CDR3 sequence: CASSDFNEKLFF. The CDR3 region has the DNA TGTGCCAGCAGTGACTTTAATGAAAAACTGTTTTTT. The chain links TRBV25-1 to TRBJ1-4, with no clear D. The CDR3 totals 12 residues. Trimming left V 3 bases short and J 4 bases short, with 3 bases between. The germline CDR1 and CDR2 sequences are MGHDK and SYGVNS.